Presented here are 8 T cell receptor beta chains from one specimen sequenced in a study of CD8 T cells in ankylosing spondylitis. TCRdb reprocessed the 5' RACE reads via MiXCR and lists one record per CDR3 protein. The table shows some 250,000 distinct CDR3 sequences, with approximately 11% occurring only once. Sequences were obtained from blood, either unsorted or a sorted T cell fraction (not recorded which). The receptors originated from a male donor with ankylosing spondylitis or in good health (not recorded which).

The V gene is TRBV9, the J gene TRBJ2-1, with D unresolved. Trimming cost V 6 bases and J 7 bases, with 8 bases left between them. From germline, CDR1 is SGDLS and CDR2 YYNGEE. CDR3 size: 11 residues. CDR3 loop: CASTSGNEQFF. The CDR3 region has the DNA TGTGCCAGCACCAGTGGTAATGAGCAGTTCTTC.

This clonotype came up many times. The chain recombines TRBV5-6 with TRBJ2-3, with D possibly called TRBD1 or TRBD2 (5 bases each). CDR1 and CDR2 (germline): SGHDT, YYEEEE. The CDR3 runs to 14 residues. V was clipped by 4 bases and J by 10 bases, with 19 bases between them. CDR3 nucleotide sequence: TGTGCCAGCAGCCCAATACCCGGGACGGCATCGCAGTATTTT. It codes for CASSPIPGTASQYF.

This chain links TRBV3-1 with TRBJ2-7; D uncertain. The germline gives CDR1 LGHDT, CDR2 YNNKEL (reference sequence). With 1 base removed from V and 5 bases from J, the gap between germline ends came to 15 bases. The CDR3 has 15 amino acids. The CDR3 nucleotides are TGTGCCAGCAGCCAAGCGGCCGAGCCATTTGACGAGCAGTACTTC. Protein product: CASSQAAEPFDEQYF.

Here the CDR3 reads CASSQVFRSGRSVQYF. The CDR3 DNA is TGTGCCAGCAGCCAAGTCTTTAGAAGCGGGAGGTCGGTCCAGTACTTC. The chain employs TRBV3-1 and TRBJ2-5, with 9 bases matching TRBD2. CDR3 length equals 16 residues. J lost 10 bases, V lost 1 base, and 13 bases had no gene match. Germline V gene sequence: CDR1 LGHDT, CDR2 YNNKEL (reference sequence).

The sample holds many counts of this clonotype. V usage is TRBV7-3 and J usage is TRBJ2-1; perhaps D is TRBD1 or TRBD2 (5 bases each). Germline CDR1 reads SGHTA; CDR2 reads FQGTGA. V gave up 5 bases and J gave up 0 bases, with 11 bases separating them. The CDR3 has 15 residues. This CDR3 is CASSPEGSSYNEQFF. The DNA of the CDR3 is TGTGCCAGCAGCCCCGAGGGGAGCTCCTACAATGAGCAGTTCTTC.

The table lists this clonotype with many counts. The genes are TRBV11-2 and TRBJ1-6; D is ambiguous. This CDR3 spans 12 amino acids. CDR1 and CDR2 from the germline V gene are SGHAT and FQNNGV. Trimming took off 1 base at V and 10 bases at J, with 5 bases between the two ends. In DNA, the CDR3 is TGTGCCAGCAGCTTAGTCTCCTCACCCCTCCACTTT. Encoded protein: CASSLVSSPLHF. Complete variable domain (other parts from reference TRBV11-2 and TRBJ1-6): EAGVAQSPRYKIIEKRQSVAFWCNPISGHATLYWYQQILGQGPKLLIQFQNNGVVDDSQLPKDRFSAERLKGVDSTLKIQPAKLEDSAVYLCASSLVSSPLHFGNGTRLTVT.

This clonotype appeared many times. The rearrangement links TRBV7-8 to TRBJ2-5; TRBD1 matches at 9 bases. CDR1 and CDR2 (germline): SGHVS, FQNEAQ. The CDR3 sequence is 15 residues long. With V trimmed by 6 bases and J by 4 bases, 9 bases remained unmatched. The DNA of the CDR3 is TGTGCCAGCAGACAGGGACAGGGTGTTGTAGAGACCCAGTACTTC. It yields the protein CASRQGQGVVETQYF.

This clonotype was seen many times. The chain combines TRBV5-1 with TRBJ2-1, with a possible D match to TRBD2 (5 bases). Per the germline V gene, CDR1 is SGHRS and CDR2 is YFSETQ. Trimming removed 6 bases at V and 0 bases at J, with 10 bases between. The CDR3 has 14 amino acids. The CDR3 region is CASTEGNSYNEQFF. CDR3 sequence (DNA): TGCGCCAGCACTGAGGGCAACTCCTACAATGAGCAGTTCTTC.